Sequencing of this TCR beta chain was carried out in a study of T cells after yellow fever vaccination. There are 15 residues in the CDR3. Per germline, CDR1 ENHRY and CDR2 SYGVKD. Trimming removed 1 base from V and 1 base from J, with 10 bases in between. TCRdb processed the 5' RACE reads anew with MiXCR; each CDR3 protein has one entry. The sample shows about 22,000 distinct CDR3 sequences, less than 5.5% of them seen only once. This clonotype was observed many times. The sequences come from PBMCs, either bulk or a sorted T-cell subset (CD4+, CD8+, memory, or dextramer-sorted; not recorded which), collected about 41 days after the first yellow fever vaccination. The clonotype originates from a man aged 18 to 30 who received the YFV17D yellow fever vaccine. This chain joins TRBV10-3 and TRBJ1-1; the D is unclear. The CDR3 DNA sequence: TGTGCCATCAGTGAGTACGTGCGTCGGAACACTGAAGCTTTCTTT. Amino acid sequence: CAISEYVRRNTEAFF.